The T cell receptor beta chain described here comes from a study of shared clonotypes between healthy human individuals. Study outcomes and limitations: Genetic and exposure-history diversity was limited by the few donors.

As for this clone: Its specificity is not known.

The germline gives CDR1 SGHTA, CDR2 FQGNSA. V lost 5 bases, J lost 2 bases, and 13 bases lay in between. This CDR3 is built from 14 residues. It was about 210 ng DNA, 33,000 or so T cell genomes, that sorted-subset replicate PCRs used. Profiled with immunoSEQ multiplex PCR; TCRdb holds only in-frame clones, not every one. The repertoire consists of about 1.1 million clones, with 77% occurring once and the leading ten covering 0.89%. Source material: memory CD4+ T cells from PBMCs. Subset noted: CD45RA-negative fraction. The sequence derives from a man between 18 and 35 years old in good health. Some clones in this sample may be carry-over from other donors' samples. This rearrangement joins TRBV7-2 to TRBJ2-7, with a weak D call TRBD1 (6 bases). CDR3 bases: TGTGCCAGCAGCCCCATTGGACAGCCCTACGAGCAGTACTTC. As protein: CASSPIGQPYEQYF.